This entry lists 19 T cell receptor beta chains sequenced from one sample in a study of T cell repertoires in aging, cancer and after chemotherapy. TRB rearrangements spanning V, D and J were amplified using mixed TRB-A/B primers. TCRdb reprocessed the multiplex PCR reads via MiXCR and lists one record per CDR3 protein. Of 350 to 450 distinct CDR3 sequences in the sample, under 35% are singletons; the top ten hold roughly a third. Amplification of TCR beta used genomic DNA extracted from peripheral blood. The sequencing sample was made of blood. The receptors here all came from a human donor with a solid tumor.

J is TRBJ1-2 and V is TRBV6-5; 7 bases agree with TRBD1. This CDR3 comprises 15 residues. Germline V lookup: CDR1 MNHEY, CDR2 SVGAGI. J gave up 9 bases and V 5 bases, and 15 bases lay outside the gene matches. In DNA, the CDR3 is TGTGCCAGCAGTCCCACGACAGGGAGTGCTCAGAGCTACACCTTC. The encoded protein is CASSPTTGSAQSYTF.

V usage is TRBV12-3 or TRBV12-4 and J usage is TRBJ2-5, with 7 bases that match TRBD1. J was trimmed by 3 bases and V by 4 bases; bases with no gene match: 8. The CDR3 is 15 residues long. The CDR3 is CASSSHRGIKETQYF. The CDR3 bases are TGTGCCAGCAGTTCCCACAGGGGTATCAAAGAGACCCAGTACTTC.

The V and J genes are TRBV29-1 and TRBJ1-1; 10 bases fit TRBD1. The CDR3 totals 13 residues. Germline CDR1 SQVTM, CDR2 ANQGSEA. Trimming at V came to 7 bases and at J to 1 base, leaving 3 bases not matched to a gene. CDR3 bases: TGCAGCGCCAGGACAGGGGGGAACACTGAAGCTTTCTTT. This sequence encodes CSARTGGNTEAFF.

Relative to its sample, this clonotype is large. The rearrangement joins TRBV6-5 to TRBJ1-5; no firm D call. Per germline, CDR1 MNHEY and CDR2 SVGAGI. The V end lost 6 bases, the J end lost 0 bases, and 12 bases lay between the germline ends. This CDR3 has 15 residues. The DNA for the CDR3 is TGTGCCAGCAGCCCCTTTGCCAATAGCAATCAGCCCCAGCATTTT. Encoded protein: CASSPFANSNQPQHF.

This clonotype ranks as large. The chain couples TRBV15 to TRBJ2-1; the D is unclear. The CDR3 totals 15 residues. Trimming cost V 1 base and J 1 base, with 8 bases left between them. Germline loops: CDR1 LNHNV, CDR2 YYDKDF (reference sequence). The CDR3 DNA reads as TGTGCCACCAGCAGAGCGGCAGGATCCTACAATGAGCAGTTCTTC. Amino acid sequence: CATSRAAGSYNEQFF.

This clonotype is labeled as medium-sized. V is TRBV18 and J is TRBJ2-7, with TRBD1 identical over 11 bases. The CDR3 contains 14 residues. CDR1 is KGHSH, CDR2 LQKENI, per germline. Trimming removed 3 bases from V and 5 bases from J; junction bases left unmatched: 3. Written as DNA, the CDR3 is TGTGCCAGCTCACCCGGGACAGGGGGGGACGAGCAGTACTTC. This codes for CASSPGTGGDEQYF.

This clonotype counts as large. This chain links TRBV7-6 with TRBJ2-1; no clear D. From germline, CDR1 is SGHVS and CDR2 FNYEAQ. Deletions cut 4 bases from V and 0 bases from J, with 13 bases between. The CDR3 has 16 amino acids. The CDR3 is CASSSSALSSYNEQFF. Written as DNA, the CDR3 is TGTGCCAGCAGCTCGTCCGCACTGAGCTCCTACAATGAGCAGTTCTTC.

This clonotype is large within its sample. The rearrangement links TRBV5-6 to TRBJ2-5, with TRBD2 as a possible D gene (6 bases). CDR1 and CDR2 (germline): SGHDT, YYEEEE. V was pared by 7 bases and J by 2 bases, with 15 bases between. The CDR3 sequence is 14 residues long. CDR3 nucleotide sequence: TGTGCCAGCGGACCCTGGGGGGAACAAGAGACCCAGTACTTC. It encodes CASGPWGEQETQYF.

By its share, this clonotype is medium-sized. The J gene is TRBJ1-1, the V gene TRBV12-3 or TRBV12-4; D uncertain. The CDR3 extends over 14 amino acids. The V end was cut by 2 bases, the J end by 6 bases, with 13 bases between. CDR3 residues: CASSLSMGFPEAFF. CDR3 nucleotide sequence: TGTGCCAGCAGTTTATCTATGGGGTTCCCTGAAGCTTTCTTT.

This clonotype qualifies as medium-sized. The rearrangement joins TRBV7-2 to TRBJ1-6; D unresolved. Germline lookup yields CDR1 SGHTA and CDR2 FQGNSA. CDR3 size: 15 residues. The V end lost 1 base, the J end lost 7 bases, and 11 bases lay between the germline ends. The CDR3 reads CASSLVAEYNSPLHF. Here the CDR3 DNA reads TGTGCCAGCAGCTTAGTGGCGGAGTACAATTCACCCCTCCACTTT. Based on the CDR3 plus reference TRBV7-2 and TRBJ1-6, the full variable domain is GAGVSQSPSNKVTEKGKDVELRCDPISGHTALYWYRQSLGQGLEFLIYFQGNSAPDKSGLPSDRFSAERTGGSVSTLTIQRTQQEDSAVYLCASSLVAEYNSPLHFGNGTRLTVT.

The V gene is TRBV6-2 or TRBV6-3, the J gene TRBJ2-7, with 8 nucleotides matching TRBD1. Unmatched junction bases numbered 6, after V lost 6 bases and J lost 5 bases. The germline CDR1 and CDR2 sequences are MNHEY and SVGEGT. The CDR3 spans 13 residues. The chain's CDR3 is CASSNQGAHEQYF. The CDR3 DNA reads TGTGCCAGCAGCAACCAGGGGGCCCACGAGCAGTACTTC.

By share, this clonotype ranks as large (0.1 to 1%). V usage is TRBV5-4 and J usage is TRBJ2-1, with unresolved D. The CDR3 totals 16 residues. The germline V and J ends were trimmed by 3 bases and 1 base, with 14 bases remaining between them. The V gene's germline CDR1 is SGHNT and CDR2 YYREEE (reference sequence). As DNA, the CDR3 is TGTGCCAGCAGCTCCCAATCTGCCCAATCCTACAATGAGCAGTTCTTC. It codes for CASSSQSAQSYNEQFF.

The rearrangement joins TRBV25-1 to TRBJ2-7; 13 bases fit TRBD2. V shed 6 bases, J shed 7 bases, and the junction held 6 bases outside the gene matches. This CDR3 spans 14 amino acids. Germline assignment: CDR1 MGHDK and CDR2 SYGVNS. In nucleotides, the CDR3 is TGTGCCAGCAGAACTAGCGGGGGGGCGTGGGAGCAGTACTTC. Protein: CASRTSGGAWEQYF.

Concerning this clonotype: Its ends do not fully match the called genes, so a read error is possible. The chain couples TRBV7-6 to TRBJ2-1, with TRBD2 matching 8 bases. CDR1 and CDR2 (germline): SGHVS, FNYEAQ. This CDR3 region has 15 residues. CDR3 nucleotides: TGTGCCAGCAGCTTAAGCGGGGGCTCCTACAATAAGCAGTTCTTC. This codes for CASSLSGGSYNKQFF.

Concerning this clonotype: Being one base from a much bigger clone, this may be a read error. The chain is built from TRBV5-6 and TRBJ2-5; 12 positions match TRBD2. The germline CDR1 and CDR2 sequences are SGHDT and YYEEEE. The CDR3 covers 19 residues. The CDR3 nucleotides read TGCGCCAGCAGCTTGGCCGGTCTAGCGGGAGGGCCAATTAGTGAGACCCAGTACTTC. This codes for CASSLAGLAGGPISETQYF.

This clonotype was counted between two and nine times. The V gene is TRBV10-1, the J gene TRBJ2-5, with a possible D match to TRBD1 (6 bases). With 5 bases removed from V and 2 bases from J, the gap between germline ends came to 12 bases. Germline V gives CDR1 WNHNN, CDR2 SYGVQD (reference sequence). The CDR3 has 14 amino acids. DNA of the CDR3: TGCGCCAGCAGTTTTGGGACAAAGCAAGAGACCCAGTACTTC. This sequence encodes CASSFGTKQETQYF.

V and J are TRBV7-2 and TRBJ1-1; TRBD1 is a possible D gene (6 bases). The CDR3 loop spans 15 amino acids. CDR1 and CDR2 (germline): SGHTA, FQGNSA. Trimming left V 5 bases short and J 3 bases short, with 16 bases between. The CDR3: CASSPVQGSDTEAFF. The CDR3 coding sequence is TGTGCCAGCAGCCCGGTCCAGGGGTCGGACACTGAAGCTTTCTTT. Based on the CDR3 plus reference TRBV7-2 and TRBJ1-1, the full variable domain is GAGVSQSPSNKVTEKGKDVELRCDPISGHTALYWYRQSLGQGLEFLIYFQGNSAPDKSGLPSDRFSAERTGGSVSTLTIQRTQQEDSAVYLCASSPVQGSDTEAFFGQGTRLTVV.

The V gene is TRBV6-5, the J gene TRBJ2-3; D possibly corresponds to TRBD2 (7 bases). CDR3 size: 15 residues. Germline V gene lookup returns CDR1 MNHEY and CDR2 SVGAGI. The germline V and J ends were trimmed by 5 bases and 4 bases, with 16 bases remaining between them. The CDR3 DNA reads TGTGCCAGCAGTGACGAGAGGGAGGGGGCAGATACGCAGTATTTT. Amino acids: CASSDEREGADTQYF.

By sample fraction, this clonotype is medium-sized. V and J are TRBV5-4 and TRBJ2-5, with 7 positions matching TRBD1. CDR1 is SGHNT and CDR2 is YYREEE in the germline V gene (reference sequence). V dropped 7 bases and J dropped 5; count of bases not matched to a gene: 14. The CDR3 length is 15 residues. As DNA, the CDR3 is TGTGCCAGCTCAACTTGGGACAGCGGAGGTGAGACCCAGTACTTC. Protein product: CASSTWDSGGETQYF.